Below, 14 T cell receptor beta chains from the same sample are listed, as sequenced in a study of graft-versus-host responses after intestinal transplantation (dated by TCRdb to the early 2020s). Receptors were amplified or captured by the immunoSEQ multiplex PCR assay. TCRdb stores this immuneACCESS table with in-frame sequences only. Part of the clones is absent; in the studies checked, under half of the shortfall reflects unresolved V genes, and no reason is known for the rest. Across this sample there are some 130,000 clones, with 85% to 95% seen only once. The ten largest account for over 2.5% of the sample. These receptors' targets are unknown. According to the study, the label for this sample's time point signals: cells obtained before transplantation from donor or recipient. The material sequenced was unstimulated CD8+ T cells sorted from spleen or lymph node cells, taken before intestinal transplant. The receptor set was obtained from a human donor who received an intestinal transplant.

The chain links TRBV9 to TRBJ2-3; 9 bases are a match to TRBD2. CDR3 length equals 15 residues. Germline-derived CDR1 and CDR2 are SGDLS and YYNGEE. V shed 4 bases, J shed 4 bases, and the junction held 7 bases outside the gene matches. The CDR3 DNA reads TGTGCCAGCAGCCGTGGTAGCGGGAGTGCAGATACGCAGTATTTT. Translating gives CASSRGSGSADTQYF.

This chain links TRBV7-8 with TRBJ1-2; D uncertain. Per germline, CDR1 SGHVS and CDR2 FQNEAQ. The CDR3 extends over 16 amino acids. Trimming removed 7 bases at V and 3 bases at J, with 21 bases between. CDR3 DNA: TGTGCCAGCACCCCCCCCGCAGGTGGGAGTTACTATGGCTACACCTTC. Its translation is CASTPPAGGSYYGYTF.

This clone was picked up one time. This chain uses TRBV15 with TRBJ2-7; 7 positions agree with TRBD2. Trimming at V came to 1 base and at J to 1 base, leaving 4 bases not matched to a gene. The CDR3 is 15 amino acids. The germline gives CDR1 LNHNV, CDR2 YYDKDF (reference sequence). CDR3 region: CATSRGGGLSYEQYF. In DNA form, the CDR3 reads TGTGCCACCAGCAGAGGGGGGGGGTTATCCTACGAGCAGTACTTC.

The rearrangement joins TRBV2 to TRBJ1-2, with TRBD1 matching 7 bases. The CDR3 extends over 15 amino acids. CDR1 SNHLY and CDR2 FYNNEI come from the germline V gene. The trim removed 2 bases at V and 5 bases at J, leaving 8 bases unmatched. CDR3 in DNA: TGTGCCAGCAGTGAACTATCAGACAGGGCTTATGGCTACACCTTC. Translating gives CASSELSDRAYGYTF. Combining the CDR3 with reference TRBV2 and TRBJ1-2 gives the whole variable domain EPEVTQTPSHQVTQMGQEVILRCVPISNHLYFYWYRQILGQKVEFLVSFYNNEISEKSEIFDDQFSVERPDGSNFTLKIRSTKLEDSAMYFCASSELSDRAYGYTFGSGTRLTVV.

J is TRBJ2-1 and V is TRBV4-1, with 12 bases matching TRBD1. After removal of 4 bases from V and 7 bases from J, the junction contained 11 bases not matched to a gene. Germline CDR1 reads MGHRA; CDR2 reads YSYEKL. The length of the CDR3 is 17 residues. The CDR3 protein is CASSRTSGTGGNNEQFF. The CDR3 region has the DNA TGCGCCAGCAGCCGAACCTCCGGGACAGGGGGCAATAATGAGCAGTTCTTC.

The genes are TRBV6-5 and TRBJ1-2, with 7 positions matching TRBD1. Germline lookup yields CDR1 MNHEY and CDR2 SVGAGI. There are 13 residues in the CDR3. With 6 bases clipped from V and 6 bases from J, the junction kept 7 bases outside the gene matches. The CDR3 DNA reads TGTGCCAGCAGGCCCGGGACAGACGATGGCTACACCTTC. Residues: CASRPGTDDGYTF.

This chain connects TRBV28 to TRBJ2-3, with 9 bases aligning to TRBD2. The CDR3 is 16 residues long. The germline gives CDR1 MDHEN, CDR2 SYDVKM. With V trimmed by 2 bases and J by 2 bases, 5 bases remained unmatched. CDR3 DNA sequence: TGTGCCAGCAGTTTAAGTTCTAGCGGGGTCACAGATACGCAGTATTTT. Amino acids: CASSLSSSGVTDTQYF.

The rearrangement uses TRBV9 and TRBJ2-7; D not resolved. V shed 4 bases and J shed 3 bases, with 17 bases lying between them. The CDR3 has 15 residues. Germline lookup yields CDR1 SGDLS and CDR2 YYNGEE. The CDR3 sequence: CASSPTILRGYEQYF. For the CDR3, the DNA is TGTGCCAGCAGCCCCACTATCCTCCGAGGCTACGAGCAGTACTTC.

This chain joins TRBV13 and TRBJ2-7; TRBD2 aligns across 9 bases. This CDR3 is 14 amino acids long. V shed 4 bases, J shed 2 bases, and the junction held 3 bases outside the gene matches. Germline V CDR1 and CDR2: PRHDT, FYEKMQ (reference sequence). The CDR3 DNA reads TGTGCCAGCAGCTCAGGGACTAGCCCCTACGAGCAGTACTTC. This sequence encodes CASSSGTSPYEQYF.

The chain is built from TRBV6-5 and TRBJ2-4, with a tentative D call TRBD1 (5 bases). The CDR3 has 15 amino acids. Trimming stripped 0 bases from V and 3 bases from J, with 9 bases between. CDR1 and CDR2 from the germline V gene are MNHEY and SVGAGI. The CDR3 loop is CASSYSGEGKNIQYF. CDR3 nucleotides: TGTGCCAGCAGTTACTCAGGGGAAGGCAAAAACATTCAGTACTTC.

The chain uses TRBV4-3 and TRBJ2-7, with D perhaps being TRBD1 or TRBD2 (6 bases each). Germline V lookup: CDR1 LGHNA, CDR2 YSLEER. V gave up 1 base and J gave up 7 bases, with 14 bases separating them. The CDR3 has 14 amino acids. The CDR3 loop is CASSQVRRGQEQYF. Here the CDR3 DNA reads TGCGCCAGCAGCCAAGTTAGGAGGGGACAAGAGCAGTACTTC.

This chain uses TRBV11-2 with TRBJ2-1; 9 nucleotides agree with TRBD1. The V gene's germline CDR1 is SGHAT and CDR2 FQNNGV. The ends lost 5 bases at V and 2 bases at J; junction bases unmatched: 10. This CDR3 comprises 17 residues. CDR3 region: CASSPPRDRDPYNEQFF. The CDR3 nucleotides are TGTGCCAGCAGCCCACCCCGGGACAGGGACCCCTACAATGAGCAGTTCTTC.

This rearrangement joins TRBV15 to TRBJ2-1, with D possibly matching TRBD2 (5 bases). The ends were cut back, 3 bases at V and 1 base at J, with 7 bases in the middle. This CDR3 is built from 14 residues. CDR1 is LNHNV and CDR2 is YYDKDF in the germline V gene (reference sequence). This CDR3 is CATSRIASYNEQFF. Here the CDR3 DNA reads TGTGCCACCAGCAGGATAGCGTCCTACAATGAGCAGTTCTTC.

The chain couples TRBV19 to TRBJ2-3, with 7 bases identical to TRBD1. The germline gives CDR1 LNHDA, CDR2 SQIVND (reference sequence). This CDR3 has 14 amino acids. The V gene end was trimmed by 8 bases and the J gene end by 2 bases; junction bases not matched to a gene: 7. The CDR3, as DNA: TGTGCCAGTTCGTCCGGGACAGACACAGATACGCAGTATTTT. It specifies CASSSGTDTDTQYF.